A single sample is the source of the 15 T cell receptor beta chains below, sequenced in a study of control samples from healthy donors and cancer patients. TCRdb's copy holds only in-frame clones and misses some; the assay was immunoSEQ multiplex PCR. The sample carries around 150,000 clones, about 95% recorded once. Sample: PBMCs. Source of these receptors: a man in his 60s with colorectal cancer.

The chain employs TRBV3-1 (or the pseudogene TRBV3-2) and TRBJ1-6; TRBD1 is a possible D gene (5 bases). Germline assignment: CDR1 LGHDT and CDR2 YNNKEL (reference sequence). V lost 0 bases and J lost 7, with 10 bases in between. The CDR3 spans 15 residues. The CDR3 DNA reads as TGTGCCAGCAGCCAAGAGCTGGGGCTGAATTCACCCCTCCACTTT. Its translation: CASSQELGLNSPLHF.

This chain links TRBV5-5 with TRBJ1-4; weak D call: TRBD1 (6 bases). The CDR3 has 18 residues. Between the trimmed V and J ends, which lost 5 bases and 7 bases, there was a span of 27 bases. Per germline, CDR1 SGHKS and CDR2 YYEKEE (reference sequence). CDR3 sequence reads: CASRGDKAPSSLSEKLFF. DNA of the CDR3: TGTGCCAGCAGAGGGGACAAGGCCCCTTCAAGCCTGTCTGAAAAACTGTTTTTT.

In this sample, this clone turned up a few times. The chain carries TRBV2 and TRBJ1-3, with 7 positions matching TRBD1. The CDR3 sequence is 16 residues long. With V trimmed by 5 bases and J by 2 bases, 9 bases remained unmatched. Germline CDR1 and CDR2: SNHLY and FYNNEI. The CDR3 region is CASSSYLGTAGNTIYF. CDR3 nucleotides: TGTGCCAGCAGTTCTTACTTGGGGACAGCTGGAAACACCATATATTTT.

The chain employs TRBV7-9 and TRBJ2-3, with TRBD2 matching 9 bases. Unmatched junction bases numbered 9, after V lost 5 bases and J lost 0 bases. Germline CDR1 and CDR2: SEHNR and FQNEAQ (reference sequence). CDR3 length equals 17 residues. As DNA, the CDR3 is TGTGCCAGCAGCGATGGGCGGGAGGGGCCTAGCACAGATACGCAGTATTTT. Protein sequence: CASSDGREGPSTDTQYF.

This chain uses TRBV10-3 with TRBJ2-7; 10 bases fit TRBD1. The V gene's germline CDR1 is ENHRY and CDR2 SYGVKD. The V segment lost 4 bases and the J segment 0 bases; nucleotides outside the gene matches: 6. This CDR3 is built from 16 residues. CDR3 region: CAISGKGTGVSYEQYF. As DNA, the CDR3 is TGTGCCATCAGTGGGAAGGGGACAGGGGTCTCCTACGAGCAGTACTTC.

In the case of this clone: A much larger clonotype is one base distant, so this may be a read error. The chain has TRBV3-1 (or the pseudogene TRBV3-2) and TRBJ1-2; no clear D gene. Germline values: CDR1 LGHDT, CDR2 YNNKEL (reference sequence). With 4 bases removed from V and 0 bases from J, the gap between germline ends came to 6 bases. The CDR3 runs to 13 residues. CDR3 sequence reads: CASSPEANYGYTF. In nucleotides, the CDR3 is TGTGCCAGCAGCCCGGAGGCTAACTATGGCTACACCTTC.

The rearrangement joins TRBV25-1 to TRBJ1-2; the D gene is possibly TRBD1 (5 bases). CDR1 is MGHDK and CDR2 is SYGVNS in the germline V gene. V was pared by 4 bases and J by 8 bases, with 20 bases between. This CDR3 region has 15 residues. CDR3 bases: TGTGCCAGCAGTGTCGGATCGGGGCAGGGTAACGGCTACACCTTC. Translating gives CASSVGSGQGNGYTF.

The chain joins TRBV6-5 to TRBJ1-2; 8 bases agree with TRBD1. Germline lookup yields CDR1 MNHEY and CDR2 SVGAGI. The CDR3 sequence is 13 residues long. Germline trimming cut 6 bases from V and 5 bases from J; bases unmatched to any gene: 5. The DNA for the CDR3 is TGTGCCAGCAGCGGACAGGGCCCTTATGGCTACACCTTC. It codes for CASSGQGPYGYTF.

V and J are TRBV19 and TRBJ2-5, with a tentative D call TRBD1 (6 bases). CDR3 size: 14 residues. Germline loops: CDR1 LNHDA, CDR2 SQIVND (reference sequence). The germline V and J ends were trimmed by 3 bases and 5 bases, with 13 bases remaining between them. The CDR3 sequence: CASSMVQGRETQYF. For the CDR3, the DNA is TGTGCCAGTAGTATGGTACAGGGTCGGGAGACCCAGTACTTC.

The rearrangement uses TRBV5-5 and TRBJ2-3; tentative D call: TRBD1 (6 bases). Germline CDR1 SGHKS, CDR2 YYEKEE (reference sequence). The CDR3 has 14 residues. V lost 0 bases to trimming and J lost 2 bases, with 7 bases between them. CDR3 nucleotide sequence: TGTGCCAGCAGCTTGGACAGGGCCACAGATACGCAGTATTTT. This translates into CASSLDRATDTQYF.

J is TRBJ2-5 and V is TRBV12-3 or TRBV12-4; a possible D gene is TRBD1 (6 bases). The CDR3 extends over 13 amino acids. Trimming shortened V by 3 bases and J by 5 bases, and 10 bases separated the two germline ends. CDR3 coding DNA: TGTGCCAGCAGTTTTAAACAGGGTGAGACCCAGTACTTC. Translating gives CASSFKQGETQYF.

The CDR3 sequence: CASSLVRTGGETQYF. CDR3 nucleotide sequence: TGTGCCAGCAGCTTAGTTAGGACAGGGGGAGAGACCCAGTACTTC. The genes are TRBV7-8 and TRBJ2-5, with TRBD1 matching over 10 bases. This CDR3 contains 15 residues. Germline CDR1 and CDR2: SGHVS and FQNEAQ. J was trimmed by 4 bases and V by 1 base; bases with no gene match: 3.

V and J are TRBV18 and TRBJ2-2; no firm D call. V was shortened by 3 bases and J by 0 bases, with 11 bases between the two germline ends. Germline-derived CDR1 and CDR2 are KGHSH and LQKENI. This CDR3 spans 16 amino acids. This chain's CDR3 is CASSPIGVANTGELFF. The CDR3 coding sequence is TGTGCCAGCTCACCCATTGGGGTAGCGAACACCGGGGAGCTGTTTTTT.

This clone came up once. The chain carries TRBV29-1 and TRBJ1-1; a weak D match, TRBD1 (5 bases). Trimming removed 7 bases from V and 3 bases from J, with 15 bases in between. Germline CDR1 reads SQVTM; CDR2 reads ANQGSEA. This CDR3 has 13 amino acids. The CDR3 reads CSGRTRVDTEAFF. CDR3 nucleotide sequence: TGCAGCGGAAGGACACGAGTGGACACTGAAGCTTTCTTT.

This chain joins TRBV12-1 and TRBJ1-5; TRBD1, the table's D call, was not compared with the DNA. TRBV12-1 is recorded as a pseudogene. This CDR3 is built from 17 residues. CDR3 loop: CASSWGTGGYSNQPQHF. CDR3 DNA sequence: TGTGCCAGCAGCTGGGGGACAGGGGGATATAGCAATCAGCCCCAGCATTTT.